The 9 T cell receptor beta chains given below trace back to one sample, sequenced in a study of human T cells and chemical hapten exposure. Time point here: pre-sensitization, week 0. Indicated treatment: therapeutic diphenylcyclopropenone sensitization with weekly scalp DPC. TCRdb re-derived calls from the RACE reads in MiXCR, one entry per CDR3 protein. The sample holds 280,000 or so distinct CDR3 sequences; around 7% are singletons and the top ten take around 1.2%. Sequencing was performed on whole blood, taken in connection with sensitization to the hapten diphenylcyclopropenone (DPC). The receptor set was obtained from a man aged 18-30 years with alopecia areata. Some clones in this sample may be carry-over from other donors' samples.

The genes are TRBV20-1 and TRBJ1-1; no definite D call. The V end lost 1 base, the J end lost 2 bases, and 11 bases lay between the germline ends. There are 14 residues in the CDR3. Per the germline V gene, CDR1 is DFQATT and CDR2 is SNEGSKA (reference sequence). The CDR3 region has the DNA TGCAGTGCTAGAGTTCGTCAGCAAAACACTGAAGCTTTCTTT. As protein: CSARVRQQNTEAFF.

This clonotype turned up a few times. This sequence joins TRBV19 and TRBJ2-3; a weak D match, TRBD2 (7 bases). The CDR3 sequence is 15 residues long. Trimming took off 1 base at V and 1 base at J, with 9 bases between the two ends. Germline values: CDR1 LNHDA, CDR2 SQIVND (reference sequence). CDR3 sequence (DNA): TGTGCCAGTAGTATAGGCGGGGGCGGCACAGATACGCAGTATTTT. Its translation: CASSIGGGGTDTQYF.

The sample holds a few counts of this clonotype. V is TRBV4-3 and J is TRBJ1-4, with D possibly being TRBD1 (5 bases). Trimming pared 0 bases from V and 8 bases from J, leaving 13 bases between. Looked up from germline, CDR1 is LGHNA and CDR2 is YSLEER. This CDR3 is 15 amino acids long. The CDR3 DNA reads TGCGCCAGCAGCCAAGACGGGGACCCGAGAGAAAAACTGTTTTTT. Translated: CASSQDGDPREKLFF.

In this sample, this clonotype turned up many times. The genes are TRBV25-1 and TRBJ2-3; TRBD2 aligns across 7 bases. Per the germline V gene, CDR1 is MGHDK and CDR2 is SYGVNS. CDR3 length: 16 residues. The trim removed 10 bases at V and 2 bases at J, leaving 15 bases unmatched. CDR3 coding DNA: TGTGCCAATGTGCCGCGGGGGAGCGGATTCACAGATACGCAGTATTTT. This translates into CANVPRGSGFTDTQYF.

This rearrangement joins TRBV7-6 to TRBJ1-6; no firm D call. With 5 bases removed from V and 13 bases from J, the gap between germline ends came to 12 bases. Germline lookup yields CDR1 SGHVS and CDR2 FNYEAQ. The CDR3 is made up of 12 amino acids. The CDR3 reads CASSPEGLPLHF. The CDR3 DNA is TGTGCCAGCAGCCCCGAAGGACTCCCCCTCCACTTT.

This clonotype was counted ten times or more. Here the CDR3 DNA reads TGTGCCAGCAGCTCGGGACTAGCGGGGGTCAATGAGCAGTTCTTC. This sequence encodes CASSSGLAGVNEQFF. The genes are TRBV7-2 and TRBJ2-1, with TRBD2 identical over 14 bases. V trimming: 4 bases; J trimming: 6 bases; junction bases outside the gene matches: 2. CDR1 and CDR2 from the germline V gene are SGHTA and FQGNSA. This CDR3 contains 15 residues.

This clonotype occurred a few times. The gene calls are TRBV28 and TRBJ1-1; no clear D. Germline loops: CDR1 MDHEN, CDR2 SYDVKM. V was shortened by 3 bases and J by 1 base, with 6 bases between the two germline ends. The length of the CDR3 is 13 residues. Here the CDR3 DNA reads TGTGCCAGCAGTTTCCCGAGGAACACTGAAGCTTTCTTT. This translates into CASSFPRNTEAFF.

This clonotype occurred a few times. This chain connects TRBV4-3 to TRBJ2-3, with 9 nucleotides matching TRBD2. This CDR3 region has 17 residues. Unmatched junction bases numbered 14, after V lost 3 bases and J lost 7 bases. Germline lookup yields CDR1 LGHNA and CDR2 YSLEER. DNA of the CDR3: TGCGCCAGCAGCCAGGAGTCGGTGAGCGGGGGGAAGAATACGCAGTATTTT. It specifies CASSQESVSGGKNTQYF.

This clonotype was counted at least ten times. The genes are TRBV20-1 and TRBJ2-1; 8 bases agree with TRBD2. The germline CDR1 and CDR2 sequences are DFQATT and SNEGSKA (reference sequence). The V gene end was trimmed by 3 bases and the J gene end by 1 base; junction bases not matched to a gene: 5. This CDR3 contains 15 residues. The CDR3 loop reads CSASGGEGSYNEQFF. Written as DNA, the CDR3 is TGCAGTGCTAGCGGGGGGGAAGGATCCTACAATGAGCAGTTCTTC.